These 14 T cell receptor beta chains share one sample of origin, sequenced in a study of T cells in Graves' hyperthyroidism and ophthalmopathy. The TCR beta CDR3 regions underwent amplification using RNA transcripts as the source. The HTBI primer set served for first-round RT-PCR of the TCR CDR3. From the multiplex PCR reads, TCRdb called clonotypes with MiXCR, one entry per CDR3 protein. The repertoire holds around 250,000 distinct CDR3 sequences, with less than 15% as singletons. Sequenced sample: blood. These receptors were collected from a middle-aged woman with Graves' hyperthyroidism that later progressed to Graves' ophthalmopathy.

The chain links TRBV19 to TRBJ1-3, with D tentatively TRBD1 (5 bases). The germline gives CDR1 LNHDA, CDR2 SQIVND (reference sequence). Trimming removed 3 bases from V and 0 bases from J, with 9 bases in between. This CDR3 has 15 residues. The CDR3 DNA follows: TGTGCCAGTAGTATCGACAGCCACTCTGGAAACACCATATATTTT. Translation: CASSIDSHSGNTIYF.

This clonotype was observed a few times. A much larger clone sits a single nucleotide away, making a read error possible. The chain employs TRBV5-1 and TRBJ2-1, with a possible D match to TRBD2 (6 bases). The ends were cut back, 2 bases at V and 9 bases at J, with 24 bases in the middle. The germline V gene has CDR1 SGHRS and CDR2 YFSETQ. The CDR3 runs 17 residues. The CDR3 DNA sequence: TGCGCCAGCAGCTTCCCTAGCACGGGAGTTTTCCCCGGTGAGCAGTTCTTC. Amino acid sequence: CASSFPSTGVFPGEQFF.

This clonotype was counted many times. V usage is TRBV5-6 and J usage is TRBJ2-5; possible D gene TRBD2, 6 bases. CDR1 and CDR2 (germline): SGHDT, YYEEEE. The CDR3 loop spans 17 amino acids. V shed 1 base and J shed 5 bases, with 21 bases lying between them. The CDR3 spells CASSLISGGPSRETQYF. The CDR3 coding sequence is TGTGCCAGCAGCTTGATCTCCGGAGGGCCCTCGCGGGAGACCCAGTACTTC.

This clonotype was seen only a few times. The gene calls are TRBV5-6 and TRBJ1-5; the D gene is possibly TRBD1 (5 bases). The germline CDR1 and CDR2 sequences are SGHDT and YYEEEE. CDR3 length: 16 amino acids. With 1 base removed from V and 2 bases from J, the gap between germline ends came to 13 bases. CDR3 sequence: CASSLFGGEGNQPQHF. For the CDR3, the DNA is TGTGCCAGCAGCTTGTTCGGAGGGGAGGGCAATCAGCCCCAGCATTTT.

Many counts were recorded for this clonotype. CDR3 bases: TGTGCCACCAGCATACCGGGACAGACAAATGAAAAACTGTTTTTT. Residues: CATSIPGQTNEKLFF. V usage is TRBV15 and J usage is TRBJ1-4; 7 bases match TRBD1. With V trimmed by 4 bases and J by 5 bases, 7 bases remained unmatched. This CDR3 has 15 amino acids. Germline assignment: CDR1 LNHNV and CDR2 YYDKDF (reference sequence).

The rearrangement links TRBV3-1 to TRBJ1-2; the match to TRBD1 covers 8 bases. V lost 3 bases and J lost 8; bases outside the gene matches: 8. The CDR3 totals 14 residues. CDR1 and CDR2 (germline): LGHDT, YNNKEL (reference sequence). CDR3 sequence (DNA): TGTGCCAGCAGCCAGACGCAGGGGGCGACGGGCTACACCTTC. This encodes CASSQTQGATGYTF.

This clonotype was recorded many times. The rearrangement links TRBV5-5 to TRBJ2-4; D is tentatively TRBD1 or TRBD2 (5 bases each). Germline lookup yields CDR1 SGHKS and CDR2 YYEKEE (reference sequence). V was shortened by 4 bases and J by 2 bases, with 16 bases between the two germline ends. This CDR3 is 16 amino acids long. The CDR3, as DNA: TGTGCCAGCAGCCCAAGAGCAGGGACGCCCAAAAACATTCAGTACTTC. This translates into CASSPRAGTPKNIQYF.

This clonotype has ten or more counts. The V and J genes are TRBV12-3 or TRBV12-4 and TRBJ2-1; 11 bases are shared with TRBD2. There are 21 residues in the CDR3. The V segment lost 7 bases and the J segment 2 bases; nucleotides outside the gene matches: 22. The CDR3 DNA is TGTGCCAGCACCCTAAGGGACCCACTAGCGGGAGCCTTTGGAACCTACAATGAGCAGTTCTTC. Amino acid sequence: CASTLRDPLAGAFGTYNEQFF.

This chain connects TRBV12-3 or TRBV12-4 to TRBJ2-6; D is possibly TRBD2 (6 bases). V was cut by 2 bases and J by 1 base, with 9 bases left in between. This CDR3 spans 16 amino acids. The CDR3 DNA is TGTGCCAGCAGTTTATTGGGGGGTTCTGGGGCCAACGTCCTGACTTTC. Translating gives CASSLLGGSGANVLTF.

This clonotype was found many times. The chain uses TRBV7-9 and TRBJ2-2; 11 bases map to TRBD1. This CDR3 comprises 17 residues. The V and J ends lost 5 bases and 4 bases, in that order; junction bases with no gene match: 9. Germline V gene data show CDR1 as SEHNR and CDR2 as FQNEAQ (reference sequence). Written as DNA, the CDR3 is TGTGCCAGCAGCCCCCACCCGGGACAGGGGGGCACCGGGGAGCTGTTTTTT. This encodes CASSPHPGQGGTGELFF.

This clonotype was observed many times. This sequence joins TRBV5-8 and TRBJ2-3, with 12 bases identical to TRBD2. Germline V gene data show CDR1 as SGHTS and CDR2 as YDEGEE. Trimming cost V 4 bases and J 0 bases; bases outside gene matches: 6. The length of the CDR3 is 17 residues. In nucleotides, the CDR3 is TGTGCCAGCAGCCGCGGACTAGCGGGAACCAGCACAGATACGCAGTATTTT. Its translation is CASSRGLAGTSTDTQYF.

In regard to this clonotype: This sequence may be a read error, since a much larger clone differs from it by one base. The chain combines TRBV3-1 with TRBJ2-2; a possible D gene is TRBD2 (6 bases). Germline V CDR1 and CDR2: LGHDT, YNNKEL (reference sequence). Trimming cost V 4 bases and J 1 base, with 28 bases left between them. CDR3 length: 21 residues. The CDR3 bases are TGTGCCAGCAGCCCTTTCTGGGAACTGCTAACGGGAGTTTTGAACACCGGGGAGCTGTTTTTT. This encodes CASSPFWELLTGVLNTGELFF.

This clonotype was observed many times. This sequence joins TRBV2 and TRBJ1-2; D call uncertain. This CDR3 is built from 13 residues. CDR1 is SNHLY, CDR2 FYNNEI, per germline. V was clipped by 3 bases and J by 7 bases, with 12 bases between them. The DNA for the CDR3 is TGTGCCAGCAGTGATGAGGGAAGAGGTGGCTACACCTTC. This translates into CASSDEGRGGYTF.

This clonotype has ten or more counts. This chain joins TRBV28 and TRBJ1-5; unclear D gene. The germline CDR1 and CDR2 sequences are MDHEN and SYDVKM. CDR3 length: 16 residues. V was pared by 1 base and J by 4 bases, with 14 bases between. The CDR3 spells CASSLSPSDLNQPQHF. CDR3 in DNA: TGTGCCAGCAGTTTATCCCCTTCGGACCTTAATCAGCCCCAGCATTTT.